Listed here are 16 T cell receptor beta chains from one sample, sequenced in a study of shared clonotypes between healthy human individuals. Sequenced by immunoSEQ multiplex PCR; TCRdb stores in-frame clones only, minus some. Of roughly 2,000,000 clones detected, just under 95% appear once; the ten largest clones hold approximately 1.2%. Naive CD8 populations comprised CD45RO-negative cells positively selected for CCR7, excluding terminally differentiated effector memory CD45RA+ cells. The sequencing sample was made of naive CD8+ T cells sorted from blood. The origin of the receptors is a man aged 18 to 35 in good health.

The chain is built from TRBV6-5 and TRBJ2-7; D may match TRBD1 or TRBD2 (5 bases each). CDR3 length equals 13 residues. Germline V CDR1 and CDR2: MNHEY, SVGAGI. The V gene lost 3 bases and the J gene lost 5 bases, with 11 bases spanning the gap. DNA for the CDR3: TGTGCCAGCAGTTATGGGGGATTTAACGAGCAGTACTTC. Translating gives CASSYGGFNEQYF.

This chain connects TRBV21-1 to TRBJ2-5; the DNA was not used to check the table's D call, TRBD1. TRBV21-1 is labeled a pseudogene. The CDR3 is 16 residues long. CDR3 sequence reads: CASSSRTGGYQETQYF. The CDR3 DNA follows: TGTGCCAGCAGCAGCCGGACAGGGGGGTACCAAGAGACCCAGTACTTC.

The chain has TRBV9 and TRBJ2-7; the match to TRBD2 covers 11 bases. This CDR3 is 14 amino acids long. Per the germline V gene, CDR1 is SGDLS and CDR2 is YYNGEE. V was pared by 3 bases and J by 5 bases, with 4 bases of the junction left unmatched. The CDR3 DNA follows: TGTGCCAGCAGCGGTACTAGCGGGAGCGACGAGCAGTACTTC. Protein: CASSGTSGSDEQYF.

The chain uses TRBV5-5 and TRBJ2-7; 7 bases are a match to TRBD1. This CDR3 contains 14 residues. Per germline, CDR1 SGHKS and CDR2 YYEKEE (reference sequence). Trimming cost V 0 bases and J 3 bases; bases outside gene matches: 3. CDR3 DNA: TGTGCCAGCAGCTTGGGGACAGGATACTACGAGCAGTACTTC. It yields the protein CASSLGTGYYEQYF.

V and J are TRBV5-6 and TRBJ2-5; D uncertain. With 2 bases removed from V and 5 bases from J, the gap between germline ends came to 16 bases. The CDR3 loop spans 15 amino acids. Germline lookup yields CDR1 SGHDT and CDR2 YYEEEE. CDR3 bases: TGTGCCAGCAGCTTTATTTCTAAAAGTGGGGAGACCCAGTACTTC. This codes for CASSFISKSGETQYF.

The chain combines TRBV18 with TRBJ1-1; possibly TRBD1 for D (6 bases). Trimming left V 2 bases short and J 0 bases short, with 16 bases between. Germline loops: CDR1 KGHSH, CDR2 LQKENI. CDR3 length equals 17 residues. The CDR3 DNA reads as TGTGCCAGCTCACCATGGCCGGACAGTCCCTTGAACACTGAAGCTTTCTTT. Residues: CASSPWPDSPLNTEAFF.

This rearrangement joins TRBV7-9 to TRBJ2-2, with TRBD2 matching over 10 bases. The CDR3 spans 16 residues. The junction had 4 bases not matched to a gene; V was cut back by 5 bases and J by 1 base. The germline V gene has CDR1 SEHNR and CDR2 FQNEAQ (reference sequence). CDR3 DNA: TGTGCCAGCAGCCCTGGACTAGCGGAGAACACCGGGGAGCTGTTTTTT. Translation gives CASSPGLAENTGELFF.

The genes are TRBV28 and TRBJ2-3; D is possibly TRBD1 (5 bases). The CDR3 runs to 14 residues. Per the germline V gene, CDR1 is MDHEN and CDR2 is SYDVKM. V was trimmed by 3 bases and J by 1 base, leaving 8 bases between them. The CDR3 nucleotides read TGTGCCAGCAGTTTTGGACACCGCACAGATACGCAGTATTTT. It translates to CASSFGHRTDTQYF.

The CDR3 bases are TGTGCCAGCAGCTCGTTAGCGGGGGGGCGGTCCAATGAGCAGTTCTTC. Translated: CASSSLAGGRSNEQFF. The chain has TRBV7-3 and TRBJ2-1; 11 nucleotides align to TRBD2. The CDR3 length is 16 residues. Germline assignment: CDR1 SGHTA and CDR2 FQGTGA. V lost 4 bases, J lost 6 bases, and 8 bases stayed unmatched.

Comment on this clone: Other DNA sequences of this sample code for an identical CDR3. J is TRBJ2-7 and V is TRBV28, with D perhaps given as TRBD1 or TRBD2 (5 bases each). The CDR3 covers 15 residues. V was pared by 3 bases and J by 1 base, with 13 bases between. From germline, CDR1 is MDHEN and CDR2 SYDVKM. CDR3 region: CASSFTGTASYEQYF. The CDR3 DNA follows: TGTGCCAGCAGTTTTACCGGGACCGCTTCCTACGAGCAGTACTTC. The full variable domain, completed using reference TRBV28 and TRBJ2-7, is DVKVTQSSRYLVKRTGEKVFLECVQDMDHENMFWYRQDPGLGLRLIYFSYDVKMKEKGDIPEGYSVSREKKERFSLILESASTNQTSMYLCASSFTGTASYEQYFGPGTRLTVT.

This sequence joins TRBV6-4 and TRBJ2-7; 7 bases align to TRBD1. V lost 8 bases, J lost 2 bases, and 15 bases stayed unmatched. The germline V gene has CDR1 MRHNA and CDR2 SNTAGT. This CDR3 has 16 amino acids. CDR3 region: CASPRGCYSLAYEQYF. In DNA, the CDR3 is TGTGCCAGCCCCAGGGGGTGTTATTCCCTTGCCTACGAGCAGTACTTC.

This chain joins TRBV27 and TRBJ1-4; 7 bases line up with TRBD1. The CDR3 has 14 residues. Trimming removed 4 bases from V and 8 bases from J; junction bases left unmatched: 7. Per the germline V gene, CDR1 is MNHEY and CDR2 is SMNVEV (reference sequence). CDR3 nucleotides: TGTGCCAGCAGTTACACAGGGGAAGCCGAAAAACTGTTTTTT. Amino acids: CASSYTGEAEKLFF.

The V and J genes are TRBV7-9 and TRBJ2-7, with 10 nucleotides matching TRBD1. This CDR3 is 17 amino acids long. V lost 4 bases, J lost 6 bases, and 15 bases stayed unmatched. Germline lookup yields CDR1 SEHNR and CDR2 FQNEAQ (reference sequence). The CDR3, as DNA: TGTGCCAGCAGCTCCCATGGCTGGGGGACAGGGGTCGTCGAGCAGTACTTC. Its protein is CASSSHGWGTGVVEQYF.

This clone was counted only a few times. The chain recombines TRBV7-9 with TRBJ2-5; 8 bases are shared with TRBD1. Germline V gene sequence: CDR1 SEHNR, CDR2 FQNEAQ (reference sequence). CDR3 length: 15 amino acids. Trimming at V came to 5 bases and at J to 5 bases, leaving 10 bases not matched to a gene. The CDR3 loop is CASSPSVQGAETQYF. Written as DNA, the CDR3 is TGTGCCAGCAGCCCCTCGGTCCAGGGGGCGGAGACCCAGTACTTC.

The rearrangement uses TRBV5-5 and TRBJ2-7; D is ambiguous. Germline V gene lookup returns CDR1 SGHKS and CDR2 YYEKEE (reference sequence). The CDR3 is 15 residues long. The V gene lost 0 bases and the J gene lost 2 bases, with 12 bases spanning the gap. The CDR3 DNA sequence: TGTGCCAGCAGCTTGGCGGAATTCTGGACCTACGAGCAGTACTTC. It translates to CASSLAEFWTYEQYF. The variable domain in full, with the rest retrieved from reference TRBV5-5 and TRBJ2-7, is DAGVTQSPTHLIKTRGQQVTLRCSPISGHKSVSWYQQVLGQGPQFIFQYYEKEERGRGNFPDRFSARQFPNYSSELNVNALLLGDSALYLCASSLAEFWTYEQYFGPGTRLTVT.

The chain couples TRBV4-1 to TRBJ2-7; a weak D match, TRBD1 (5 bases). The V and J ends lost 2 bases and 3 bases respectively, with 8 bases between them. CDR1 and CDR2 from the germline V gene are MGHRA and YSYEKL. The CDR3 runs 13 residues. CDR3 DNA sequence: TGCGCCAGCAGCCAAAGACAGAACTACGAGCAGTACTTC. It translates to CASSQRQNYEQYF.